This TCR beta chain was captured by sequencing in a study of control samples from healthy donors and cancer patients. Clones were sequenced by immunoSEQ multiplex PCR, and TCRdb holds only the in-frame ones, with some missing. The sample shows about 140,000 clones, about 89% of them seen only once. Germline trimming cut 1 base from V and 4 bases from J; bases unmatched to any gene: 0. This CDR3 is built from 14 residues. Germline V gene sequence: CDR1 SGHRS, CDR2 YFSETQ. This clonotype was sampled from a man between 18 and 29 years old in good health. The chain couples TRBV5-1 to TRBJ2-2; 8 positions agree with TRBD2. The sample consisted of blood. CDR3 DNA sequence: TGCGCCAGCAGCTTGAGCGGGGGCACCGGGGAGCTGTTTTTT. Its protein product is CASSLSGGTGELFF.